This T cell receptor (beta chain) originates from a study of vaccination and CD4 T cells after COVID-19. Turning to this clonotype: Its antigen remains unknown.

Treatment meaning: roughly 11-day PBMC culture with coronavirus spike peptide pools or control peptides (ViraFEST assay). The CDR3 contains 15 residues. With 3 bases clipped from V and 4 bases from J, the junction kept 4 bases outside the gene matches. Germline loops: CDR1 DFQATT, CDR2 SNEGSKA (reference sequence). The Oncomine TCR Beta short-read assay was applied to DNA of cultured CD4+ T cells. TCRdb called the PCR reads again in MiXCR, with one record for every CDR3 protein. The sample holds around 11,000 distinct CDR3 sequences, around 28% seen once. The chain uses TRBV20-1 and TRBJ2-3, with 13 bases fitting TRBD2. Sequenced material: cultured CD4+ T cells from blood. The sequence was obtained from a human donor with COVID-19. The CDR3 DNA reads TGCAGTGCTAGCTTACTAGCGGGGGGGGCAGATACGCAGTATTTT. Its protein product is CSASLLAGGADTQYF.